This TCR beta chain is from a study of OX40 agonist ivuxolimab in advanced cancers. TCRdb's table, derived via immunoSEQ multiplex PCR, lists solely in-frame clones and lacks some. The sample holds around 99,000 clones, more than 85% seen once. V lost 1 base to trimming and J lost 2 bases, with 9 bases between them. The CDR3 runs 14 residues. CDR1 and CDR2 (germline): SGHRS, YFSETQ. This material consisted of CD4+ or CD8+ T cells sorted from blood, taken in a trial of the OX40 agonist ivuxolimab. The chain couples TRBV5-1 to TRBJ1-2, with no clear D. The receptor was isolated from an adult with an advanced solid tumor such as melanoma, head and neck, liver or kidney cancer. The CDR3, as DNA: TGCGCCAGCAGCTTGACCAGAACCAACTATGGCTACACCTTC. This sequence encodes CASSLTRTNYGYTF.